The clone carrying this T cell receptor beta chain was seen only a few times. Its antigen is undetermined. This sample was taken from a study of naive and memory T cell subsets. This CDR3 has 15 amino acids. Germline CDR1 reads MGHRA; CDR2 reads YSYEKL. V gave up 3 bases and J gave up 5 bases; unmatched junction bases: 7. CD8 T cells were positively selected from what remained after CD4 positive selection. Study-level results: Especially in CD8 cells, naive repertoires contained a few larger clonotypes, possibly CD45RA-re-expressing memory cells.

An equimolar mix of two oligonucleotides served as the beta constant-region primer for TRBC1 and TRBC2. Four rounds of PCR amplified the ligated cDNA using nested alpha and beta constant-region primers plus SP2. TCRdb analysed the UMI-ligation and nested PCR reads with MiXCR anew, one entry per CDR3 protein. The sample yields 120,000 to 150,000 distinct CDR3 sequences, under 25% seen once. This receptor was identified in a human donor in good health. The gene calls are TRBV4-1 and TRBJ1-1; 9 bases fit TRBD1. The specimen sequenced was naive CD8+ T cells from blood. The CDR3, as DNA: TGCGCCAGCAGCCAGGCACAGGGGGCTGGAACTGAAGCTTTCTTT. It yields the protein CASSQAQGAGTEAFF.